These T cell receptor beta chains were read from a single sample in a study of cytomegalovirus exposure and HLA in healthy donors. Clones were read by immunoSEQ multiplex PCR, and TCRdb kept only the in-frame ones, dropping some. The sample lists about 200,000 clones, about 81% occurring once. The sequencing sample was made of PBMCs. The receptors come from a woman in her forties in good health and CMV-seronegative. The CDR3 runs from the conserved cysteine through the conserved F or W. D genes are given only for firm matches. Only some rows state a clone size, as once, few, many or a class for expanded clones.

D	V	length	J	size	DNA	CDR3
NA	TRBV10-3	13	TRBJ1-1	once	TGTGCCATCAGAGGGGCCATGAACACTGAAGCTTTCTTT	CAIRGAMNTEAFF
NA	TRBV27	13	TRBJ1-1	few	TGTGCCAGCAGTTTATTTGGGAGAACTGAAGCTTTCTTT	CASSLFGRTEAFF
TRBD1	TRBV7-6	14	TRBJ1-1	NA	TGTGCCAGCAGCTTTGGGCAGGGGGCCACTGAAGCTTTCTTT	CASSFGQGATEAFF
NA	TRBV6-5	16	TRBJ2-3	NA	TGTGCCAGCAGTTACACGGCTAGCACGGGCACAGATACGCAGTATTTT	CASSYTASTGTDTQYF
TRBD1	TRBV27	15	TRBJ2-1	NA	TGTGCCAGCAGTTTATACAGGGGGCTGCACAATGAGCAGTTCTTC	CASSLYRGLHNEQFF
NA	TRBV19	14	TRBJ1-4	once	TGTGCCAGTAGTCAGCGGGATACCATCGAAAAACTGTTTTTT	CASSQRDTIEKLFF
TRBD1	TRBV5-8	13	TRBJ2-7	NA	TGTGCCAGCCGTCGTACAGGGGTCTACGAGCAGTACTTC	CASRRTGVYEQYF
NA	TRBV7-9	15	TRBJ2-7	NA	TGTGCCAGCATTCCGGGGAGCCTGAGTACCTACGAGCAGTACTTC	CASIPGSLSTYEQYF
TRBD2	TRBV19	15	TRBJ2-1	NA	TGTGCCAGTAGTATCGTAGCGGGAGAGTACAATGAGCAGTTCTTC	CASSIVAGEYNEQFF
NA	TRBV7-9	14	TRBJ1-2	once	TGTGCCAGCAGCCCCTCCCGGGACTTCGGTGGCTACACCTTC	CASSPSRDFGGYTF
TRBD2	TRBV7-2	16	TRBJ2-2	NA	TGTGCCAGCAGCCCACTAGCGGGAGGGAACACCGGGGAGCTGTTTTTT	CASSPLAGGNTGELFF
NA	TRBV5-4	19	TRBJ1-1	NA	TGTGCCAGCAGCCCACGAAGACCTACAGGGCTGAAAATGAACACTGAAGCTTTCTTT	CASSPRRPTGLKMNTEAFF
TRBD2	TRBV2	14	TRBJ2-1	NA	TGTGCCAGGACACGACTAGCGGGAGTAAGGGAGCAGTTCTTC	CARTRLAGVREQFF
TRBD2	TRBV30	14	TRBJ2-7	NA	TGTGCCTGGAGGGGACTAGCGGGTCCCTACGAGCAGTACTTC	CAWRGLAGPYEQYF
NA	TRBV27	13	TRBJ1-1	NA	TGTGCCAGCAGTGTCAGGGGAGACACTGAAGCTTTCTTT	CASSVRGDTEAFF
NA	TRBV20-1	11	TRBJ2-7	once	TGCAGTGCCGAACTCTCCTACGAGCAGTACTTC	CSAELSYEQYF
TRBD2	TRBV19	16	TRBJ2-1	NA	TGTGCCAGTAGTGACCGAACTAGCGGACTCTACAATGAGCAGTTCTTC	CASSDRTSGLYNEQFF
NA	TRBV30	12	TRBJ2-5	NA	TGTGCCTGGAAAGGGGAAACGGAGACCCAGTACTTC	CAWKGETETQYF
TRBD1	TRBV7-2	15	TRBJ1-5	NA	TGTGCCAGCAGCATGCAGGGGGCGCGCAATCAGCCCCAGCATTTT	CASSMQGARNQPQHF
TRBD1	TRBV5-4	12	TRBJ2-4	many	TGTGCCAGCAGCTTGGGAGGGGGCCTGCAGTACTTC	CASSLGGGLQYF
TRBD2	TRBV9	19	TRBJ2-1	NA	TGTGCCAGCAGCGCCCTTCGCACTAGCGGGAGGGCCGCCTACAATGAGCAGTTCTTC	CASSALRTSGRAAYNEQFF
TRBD1	TRBV5-1	16	TRBJ1-1	once	TGCGCCAGCAGCCCCGGGACAGCCAAGTGGAACACTGAAGCTTTCTTT	CASSPGTAKWNTEAFF
NA	TRBV18	13	TRBJ1-5	NA	TGTGCCAGCCGGGGGGGTAGGGATCAGCCCCAGCATTTT	CASRGGRDQPQHF
TRBD1	TRBV29-1	12	TRBJ2-7	once	TGCAGCGTGTACGGACAGGGAGTCGAGCAGTACTTC	CSVYGQGVEQYF
NA	TRBV19	13	TRBJ1-6	NA	TGTGCCAGTAGTATGGGGGGGGATTCACCCCTCCACTTT	CASSMGGDSPLHF
TRBD2	TRBV27	20	TRBJ2-2	few	TGTGCCAGCAGTTCCATTCGGCCGGGACTAGCGGGTACGAACACCGGGGAGCTGTTTTTT	CASSSIRPGLAGTNTGELFF
NA	TRBV5-1	15	TRBJ2-1	few	TGCGCCAGCAGCACGGCAGCTAGTTGGTCCAATGAGCAGTTCTTC	CASSTAASWSNEQFF
NA	TRBV5-4	15	TRBJ2-1	NA	TGTGCCAGCAGCTTGACTAGCACTACCTACAATGAGCAGTTCTTC	CASSLTSTTYNEQFF
TRBD1	TRBV5-1	14	TRBJ2-5	NA	TGCGCCAGCAGCCAAACAGGGGCCGGAGAGACCCAGTACTTC	CASSQTGAGETQYF
NA	TRBV7-2	15	TRBJ1-5	few	TGTGCCAGCAGCCTAGACACGCTCAGCAATCAGCCCCAGCATTTT	CASSLDTLSNQPQHF
NA	TRBV2	15	TRBJ2-1	NA	TGTGCCACTAAAAAGGGGGACACCCCCTACAATGAGCAGTTCTTC	CATKKGDTPYNEQFF
NA	TRBV28	16	TRBJ1-1	NA	TGTGCCAGCAGTTTGTCCCCATCGACGGGGAACACTGAAGCTTTCTTT	CASSLSPSTGNTEAFF
TRBD1	TRBV19	16	TRBJ1-1	NA	TGTGCCAGTAGTACTCAGACAGGGAAGGTGAACACTGAAGCTTTCTTT	CASSTQTGKVNTEAFF
NA	TRBV6-5	14	TRBJ2-1	NA	TGTGCCAGCAGGAGCGAAATTCTGTACAATGAGCAGTTCTTC	CASRSEILYNEQFF
TRBD1	TRBV5-4	12	TRBJ2-7	NA	TGTGCCAGCAGCTTGACCGACAGGGCCCTTAGCTTC	CASSLTDRALSF
TRBD2	TRBV23-1	17	TRBJ2-2	NA	TGCGCCAGCAGTCAACCAGCGGGACCCGATAACACCGGGGAGCTGTTTTTT	CASSQPAGPDNTGELFF
TRBD2	TRBV5-4	14	TRBJ2-1	NA	TGTGCCAGCAGCTTGGGACCGGGGGGCAATGAGCAGTTCTTC	CASSLGPGGNEQFF
NA	TRBV29-1	12	TRBJ2-3	NA	TGCAGCGTTGCCGAGGACACAGATACGCAGTATTTT	CSVAEDTDTQYF
NA	TRBV13	12	TRBJ1-2	NA	TGTGCCAGCAGCTTATCAGGGTCCGGCTACACCTTC	CASSLSGSGYTF
NA	TRBV7-9	18	TRBJ2-7	NA	TGTGCCAGCAGCTCACGGACACCCCTCACCCAGAGCTCCTACGAGCAGTACTTC	CASSSRTPLTQSSYEQYF
TRBD1	TRBV6-1	12	TRBJ1-4	NA	TGTGCCAGCTCTCCAGGGGGTGAAAAACTGTTTTTT	CASSPGGEKLFF
NA	TRBV2	16	TRBJ2-3	once	TGTGCCAGCAACGGAAAACAGGGAACTAGCACAGATACGCAGTATTTT	CASNGKQGTSTDTQYF
NA	TRBV28	13	TRBJ1-2	NA	TGTGCCAGCAGTATCCCCCCAGGGGTCGGCTACACCTTC	CASSIPPGVGYTF
TRBD1	TRBV5-5	20	TRBJ1-5	NA	TGTGCCAGCAGCTTGGGCGGGACAGGGGGTTATCGGATTAGCAATCAGCCCCAGCATTTT	CASSLGGTGGYRISNQPQHF
NA	TRBV19	16	TRBJ1-2	NA	TGTGCCAGTAGACTGTCCCGGGACATCCGAAACTATGGCTACACCTTC	CASRLSRDIRNYGYTF
TRBD1	TRBV10-2	15	TRBJ1-1	NA	TGCGCCAGCAGACGAGGGACAGGCTTGAACACTGAAGCTTTCTTT	CASRRGTGLNTEAFF
NA	TRBV30	13	TRBJ1-4	once	TGTGCCTGGAGCGGCCTTAGCGGGGAAAAACTGTTTTTT	CAWSGLSGEKLFF
NA	TRBV6-6	13	TRBJ1-2	few	TGTGCCCTACAGGTTGGGGCTAACTATGGCTACACCTTC	CALQVGANYGYTF
NA	TRBV28	12	TRBJ2-3	NA	TGTGCCAGCAGCCTTTTGCGGGATACGCAGTATTTT	CASSLLRDTQYF
NA	TRBV27	16	TRBJ2-1	NA	TGTGCCAGCAGTTCGTATAGCAGAAGCTCCTACAATGAGCAGTTCTTC	CASSSYSRSSYNEQFF
NA	TRBV6-1	15	TRBJ2-7	NA	TGTGCCAGCAGTGAAGCCCACGGGGGTTCTTACGAGCAGTACTTC	CASSEAHGGSYEQYF
TRBD1	TRBV25-1	15	TRBJ2-1	NA	TGTGCCAGCAGTGATGACAGGGGCATTGTGAATGAGCAGTTCTTC	CASSDDRGIVNEQFF
TRBD2	TRBV29-1	17	TRBJ2-5	NA	TGCAGCGTTGAAGGACTAGCGGGAGAGAGGTTGAGGGAGACCCAGTACTTC	CSVEGLAGERLRETQYF